This TCR beta chain was sequenced in a study of blood T cell repertoires in COVID-19. Study summary: Italy, Spain and the United States were the sources of the convalescent and acute COVID-19 samples. The cDNA or gDNA used as material had been derived from T cells, B-cell-depleted T cells, or PBMCs.

In the original analysis: Researchers report that nucleated cell counts were estimated from reference gene primer amplification. Profiled with immunoSEQ multiplex PCR; TCRdb holds only in-frame clones, not every one. That table furnishes V, J and clone size, whereas the DNA furnished D and trimming. The table records 55,000 to 75,000 clones, over 70% of them present only once. Germline V gene data show CDR1 as LGHNT and CDR2 as FRNRAP. This CDR3 region has 15 residues. Trimming removed 2 bases from V and 4 bases from J; junction bases left unmatched: 4. Source material: peripheral blood. The sequence came from a man aged 55 to 70 with acute or convalescent COVID-19. The V call is TRBV12-5, the J call TRBJ2-1; 8 bases are a match to TRBD1. The DNA of the CDR3 is TGTGCTAGTGGTTTGTGGCAGGGGGCTTACAATGAGCAGTTCTTC. As protein: CASGLWQGAYNEQFF.